This passage covers 12 T cell receptor beta chains from one sample sequenced in a study of blood T cell repertoires in COVID-19. The repertoire was sequenced with immunoSEQ multiplex PCR; TCRdb's copy has only in-frame clones and lacks some. The table has about 140,000 clones, 75% to 85% seen once. Input material: peripheral blood. The source is a woman older than 75 with active or convalescent COVID-19.

The V and J genes are TRBV5-1 and TRBJ1-1; 10 bases map to TRBD1. V trimming: 4 bases; J trimming: 4 bases; junction bases outside the gene matches: 7. The CDR3 sequence is 15 residues long. The germline CDR1 and CDR2 sequences are SGHRS and YFSETQ. The CDR3 coding sequence is TGCGCCAGCAGCCCCCGACAGGGGGCTGGCACTGAAGCTTTCTTT. Translation gives CASSPRQGAGTEAFF.

The J gene is TRBJ1-3, the V gene TRBV30; no definite D call. The CDR3 is 13 amino acids. V was clipped by 1 base and J by 1 base, with 5 bases between them. CDR1 is GTSNPN and CDR2 is SVGIG in the germline V gene (reference sequence). For the CDR3, the DNA is TGTGCCTGGAGTGCTGTTTCTGGAAACACCATATATTTT. Translation: CAWSAVSGNTIYF.

This clone showed up just a few times. The CDR3 bases are TGTGCCAGCAGCTCCGGGAATAGTTATGGCTACACCTTC. Its protein product is CASSSGNSYGYTF. This chain uses TRBV12-3 or TRBV12-4 with TRBJ1-2; no clear D gene. The CDR3 runs 13 residues. Trimming took 6 bases from V and 5 from J, leaving 13 bases between them.

The rearrangement joins TRBV5-1 to TRBJ2-7, with a tentative D call TRBD1 (6 bases). The CDR3 extends over 16 amino acids. Germline V lookup: CDR1 SGHRS, CDR2 YFSETQ. V dropped 3 bases and J dropped 7 bases, with 23 bases sitting between them. The CDR3 DNA reads TGCGCCAGCAGCTCCTCCGAAGGGACACCAGCACGGGAGCAGTACTTC. It specifies CASSSSEGTPAREQYF.

A single count supports this clone. The chain is built from TRBV30 and TRBJ1-5; perhaps TRBD1 as D (6 bases). The CDR3 is made up of 13 amino acids. V lost 2 bases to trimming and J lost 7 bases, with 12 bases between them. Germline lookup yields CDR1 GTSNPN and CDR2 SVGIG (reference sequence). The DNA for the CDR3 is TGTGCCTGGAGTCGGGGAGGGGGGCAGCCCCAGCATTTT. Translated, it gives CAWSRGGGQPQHF.

This rearrangement joins TRBV25-1 to TRBJ2-7; a weak D match, TRBD1 (6 bases). The germline gives CDR1 MGHDK, CDR2 SYGVNS. The V gene lost 0 bases and the J gene lost 3 bases, with 18 bases spanning the gap. The CDR3 is made up of 17 amino acids. CDR3 amino acids: CASSEYRRGSSRYEQYF. The CDR3 DNA follows: TGTGCCAGCAGTGAATATCGCAGGGGATCAAGTCGCTACGAGCAGTACTTC.

The chain joins TRBV29-1 to TRBJ1-1; D is undetermined. The CDR3 sequence is 12 residues long. Germline CDR1 is SQVTM and CDR2 is ANQGSEA. V was pared by 6 bases and J by 5 bases, with 13 bases between. The CDR3 region is CSVAFTGTEAFF. The CDR3 region has the DNA TGCAGCGTCGCCTTTACGGGAACTGAAGCTTTCTTT.

V usage is TRBV5-1 and J usage is TRBJ1-3; TRBD1 agrees at 7 bases. The CDR3 runs to 15 residues. Germline CDR1 and CDR2: SGHRS and YFSETQ. V shed 2 bases, J shed 2 bases, and the junction held 4 bases outside the gene matches. CDR3 in amino acids: CASSFTTGTGNTIYF. CDR3 DNA: TGCGCCAGCAGCTTCACGACAGGGACTGGAAACACCATATATTTT.

Only a few counts were recorded for this clone. The genes are TRBV6-1 and TRBJ2-7, with D unclear. V was pared by 2 bases and J by 3 bases, with 8 bases between. Germline CDR1 is MNHNS and CDR2 is SASEGT. CDR3 length equals 13 residues. The CDR3 is CASSEREVYEQYF. The DNA of the CDR3 is TGTGCCAGCAGTGAAAGAGAGGTCTACGAGCAGTACTTC.

The table lists this clone with a count of one. CDR3 sequence (DNA): TGTGCCAGCAGACCCACAGGGTGGAACACTGAAGCTTTCTTT. It codes for CASRPTGWNTEAFF. The rearrangement joins TRBV2 to TRBJ1-1; a weak D match, TRBD1 (6 bases). This CDR3 has 14 residues. Per germline, CDR1 SNHLY and CDR2 FYNNEI. The V gene lost 6 bases and the J gene lost 1 base, with 12 bases spanning the gap.

The J gene is TRBJ2-2, the V gene TRBV9, with D tentatively TRBD1 (6 bases). Germline values: CDR1 SGDLS, CDR2 YYNGEE. With 2 bases removed from V and 5 bases from J, the gap between germline ends came to 16 bases. The CDR3 covers 16 residues. The CDR3 reads CASSVGTNWRTGELFF. DNA of the CDR3: TGTGCCAGCAGCGTTGGGACAAACTGGAGAACCGGGGAGCTGTTTTTT.

The rearrangement joins TRBV5-6 to TRBJ2-7, with D maybe TRBD2 (5 bases). Germline loops: CDR1 SGHDT, CDR2 YYEEEE. Trimming stripped 9 bases from V and 5 bases from J, with 15 bases between. CDR3 length equals 12 residues. The CDR3 loop is CATARGRNEQYF. The CDR3 region has the DNA TGTGCCACCGCCCGGGGTCGGAACGAGCAGTACTTC.